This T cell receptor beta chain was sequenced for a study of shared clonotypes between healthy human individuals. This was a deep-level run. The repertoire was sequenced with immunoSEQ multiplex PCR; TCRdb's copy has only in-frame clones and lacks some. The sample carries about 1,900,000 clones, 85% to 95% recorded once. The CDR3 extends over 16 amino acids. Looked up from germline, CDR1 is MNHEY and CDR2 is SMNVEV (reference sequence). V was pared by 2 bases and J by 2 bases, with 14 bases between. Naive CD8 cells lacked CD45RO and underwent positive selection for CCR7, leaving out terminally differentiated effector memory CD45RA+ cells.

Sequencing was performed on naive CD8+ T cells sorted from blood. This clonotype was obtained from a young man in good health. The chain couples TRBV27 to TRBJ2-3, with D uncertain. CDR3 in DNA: TGTGCCAGCAGTTTAACCGGGCACTCGATCACAGATACGCAGTATTTT. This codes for CASSLTGHSITDTQYF.